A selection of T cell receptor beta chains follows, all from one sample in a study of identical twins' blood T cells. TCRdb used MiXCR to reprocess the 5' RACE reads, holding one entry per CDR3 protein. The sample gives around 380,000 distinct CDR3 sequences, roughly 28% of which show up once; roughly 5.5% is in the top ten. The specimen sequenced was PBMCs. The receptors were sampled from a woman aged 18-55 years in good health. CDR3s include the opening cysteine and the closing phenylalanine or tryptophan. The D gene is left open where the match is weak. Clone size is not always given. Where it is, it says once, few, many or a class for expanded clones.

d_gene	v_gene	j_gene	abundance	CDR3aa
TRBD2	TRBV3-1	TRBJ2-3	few	CASSPGTSGADTQYF
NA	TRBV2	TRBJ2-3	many	CASSESPVNLSQYF
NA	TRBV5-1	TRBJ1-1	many	CASRQGENTEAFF
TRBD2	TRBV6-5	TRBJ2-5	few	CASSYSSPAGVGETQYF
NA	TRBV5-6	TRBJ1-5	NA	CASRLQGGTTQHF
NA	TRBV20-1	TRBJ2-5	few	CSTLPSDQETQYF
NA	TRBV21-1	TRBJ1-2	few	CASEWTDRDYGYTF
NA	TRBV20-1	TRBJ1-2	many	CSASEDQDLYGYTF
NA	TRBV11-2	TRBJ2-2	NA	CASSLLRKDGELFF
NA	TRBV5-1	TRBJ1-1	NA	CASSLAGGVLNTEAFF
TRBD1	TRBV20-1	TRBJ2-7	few	CSARAGTVSYEQYF
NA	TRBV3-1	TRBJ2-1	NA	CASSQGSGTTLGNEQFF
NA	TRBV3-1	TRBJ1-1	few	CASSQRTSQGQGRTLF
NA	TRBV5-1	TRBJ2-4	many	CASSLAGAKNIQYF
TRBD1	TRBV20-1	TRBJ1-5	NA	CSAYQGDQPQHF
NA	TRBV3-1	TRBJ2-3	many	CASRSTDTQYF
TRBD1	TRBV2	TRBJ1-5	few	CASSEGTGGRYGNQPQHF
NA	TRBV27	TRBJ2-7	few	CASRQTRGAYEQYF
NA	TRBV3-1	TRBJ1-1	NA	CASSIEGRTTEAFF
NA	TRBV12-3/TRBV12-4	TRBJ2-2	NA	CASSHEGSGELFF
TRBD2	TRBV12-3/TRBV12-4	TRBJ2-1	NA	CASSSGTSKQFF
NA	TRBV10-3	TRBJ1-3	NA	CAISATGTPGNTIYF
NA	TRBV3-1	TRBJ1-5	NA	CASSPMRAGQPQHF
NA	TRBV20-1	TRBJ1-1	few	CSATPSDGMNTEAFF
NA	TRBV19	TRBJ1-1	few	CASRFFWGRSVGTEAFF
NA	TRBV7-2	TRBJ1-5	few	CASSLDRDGRQPQHF
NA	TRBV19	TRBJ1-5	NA	CSSSPGLGNQPQHF
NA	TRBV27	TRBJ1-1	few	CASSLFAGFTEAFF
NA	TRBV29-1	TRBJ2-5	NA	CSVKESGKETQYF
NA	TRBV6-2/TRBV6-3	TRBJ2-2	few	CASTRPNTGELFF
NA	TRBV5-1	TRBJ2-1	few	CASSLDINPMDEQFF